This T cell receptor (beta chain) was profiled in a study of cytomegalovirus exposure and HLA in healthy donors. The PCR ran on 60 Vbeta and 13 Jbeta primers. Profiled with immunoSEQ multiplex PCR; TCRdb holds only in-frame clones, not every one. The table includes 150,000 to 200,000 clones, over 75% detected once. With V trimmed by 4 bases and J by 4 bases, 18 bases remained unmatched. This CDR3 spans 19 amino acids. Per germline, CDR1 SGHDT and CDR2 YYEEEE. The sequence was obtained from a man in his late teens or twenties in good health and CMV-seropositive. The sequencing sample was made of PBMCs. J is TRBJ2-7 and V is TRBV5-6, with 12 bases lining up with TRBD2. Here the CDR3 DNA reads TGTGCCAGCAGCCCTTCTCGGACTAGCGGGGCGGTACTAGGATACGAGCAGTACTTC. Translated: CASSPSRTSGAVLGYEQYF.